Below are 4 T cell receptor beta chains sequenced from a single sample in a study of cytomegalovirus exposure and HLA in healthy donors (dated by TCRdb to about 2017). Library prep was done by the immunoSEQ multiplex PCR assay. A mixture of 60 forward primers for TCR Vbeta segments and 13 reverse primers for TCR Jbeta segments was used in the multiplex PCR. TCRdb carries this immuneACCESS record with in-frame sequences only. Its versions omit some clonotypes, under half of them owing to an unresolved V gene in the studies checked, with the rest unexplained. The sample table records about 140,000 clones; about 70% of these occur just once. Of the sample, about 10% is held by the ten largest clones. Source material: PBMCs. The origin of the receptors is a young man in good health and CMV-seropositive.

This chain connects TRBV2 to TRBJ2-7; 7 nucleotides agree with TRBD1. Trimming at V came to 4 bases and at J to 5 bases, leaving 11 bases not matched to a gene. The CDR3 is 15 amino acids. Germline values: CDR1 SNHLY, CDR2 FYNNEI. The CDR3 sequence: CASSVLRDSSHEQYF. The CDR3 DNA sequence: TGTGCCAGCAGTGTACTCCGGGACAGTTCCCACGAGCAGTACTTC.

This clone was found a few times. CDR3 amino acids: CASNMPRDRERNTIYF. Here the CDR3 DNA reads TGTGCCAGCAACATGCCTAGGGACAGAGAACGAAACACCATATATTTT. The V gene is TRBV21-1, the J gene TRBJ1-3; the D segment call TRBD1 is taken from the table without a DNA check. TRBV21-1 is tagged as a pseudogene. The CDR3 extends over 16 amino acids.

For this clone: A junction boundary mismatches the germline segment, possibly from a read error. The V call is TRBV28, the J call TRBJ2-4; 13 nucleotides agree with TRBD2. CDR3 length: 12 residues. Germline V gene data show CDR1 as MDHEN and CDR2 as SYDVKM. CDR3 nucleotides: TGTGCCAGCAGAGATACCGGGACTAGCGGGGACTTC. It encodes CASRDTGTSGDF. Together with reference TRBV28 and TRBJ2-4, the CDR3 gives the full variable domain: DVKVTQSSRYLVKRTGEKVFLECVQDMDHENMFWYRQDPGLGLRLIYFSYDVKMKEKGDIPEGYSVSREKKERFSLILESASTNQTSMYLCASRDTGTSGDFGAGTRLSVL.

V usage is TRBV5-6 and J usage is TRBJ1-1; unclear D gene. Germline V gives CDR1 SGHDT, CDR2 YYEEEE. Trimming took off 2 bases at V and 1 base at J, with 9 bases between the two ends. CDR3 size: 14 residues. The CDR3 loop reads CASSFPAGNTEAFF. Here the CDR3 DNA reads TGTGCCAGCAGCTTCCCTGCGGGGAACACTGAAGCTTTCTTT.